This passage covers 23 T cell receptor beta chains from one sample sequenced in a study of T cell responses to AZD1222 COVID-19 vaccine. Profiling relied on immunoSEQ multiplex PCR, and the TCRdb table lists in-frame clones only, not all of them. This table has 130,000 to 150,000 clones, 75% to 90% appearing once. Specimen: peripheral blood, collected on day 0 of MenACWY control vaccination. Receptor source: an adult in good health.

This sequence joins TRBV7-9 and TRBJ1-1, with TRBD1 identical over 8 bases. Losses at the gene ends were 6 bases for V and 2 bases for J; bases not matched to a gene: 8. Germline V gene lookup returns CDR1 SEHNR and CDR2 FQNEAQ (reference sequence). The CDR3 has 15 residues. The chain's CDR3 is CASSSPGTGNTEAFF. Here the CDR3 DNA reads TGTGCCAGCAGTTCCCCCGGGACAGGCAACACTGAAGCTTTCTTT.

This sequence joins TRBV4-1 and TRBJ1-4; 7 positions match TRBD1. This CDR3 is built from 15 residues. The germline gives CDR1 MGHRA, CDR2 YSYEKL. V lost 1 base and J lost 8; bases outside the gene matches: 7. This chain's CDR3 is CASSQVGGAGEKLFF. CDR3 nucleotide sequence: TGCGCCAGCAGCCAAGTAGGGGGCGCGGGGGAAAAACTGTTTTTT.

In its sample, this clone was seen once. The chain carries TRBV5-4 and TRBJ2-1; D uncertain. Trimming took off 2 bases at V and 0 bases at J, with 15 bases between the two ends. The CDR3 is 17 residues long. From germline, CDR1 is SGHNT and CDR2 YYREEE (reference sequence). The CDR3 nucleotides are TGTGCCAGCAGCTTTGATAGCCCTAGGAGCTCCTACAATGAGCAGTTCTTC. Translated: CASSFDSPRSSYNEQFF.

In DNA, the CDR3 is TGTGCCAGTGGTTACGGGCCAGCGGGGGGGCGTCTGCTCACCGGGGAGCTGTTTTTT. It encodes CASGYGPAGGRLLTGELFF. The chain combines TRBV19 with TRBJ2-2; the match to TRBD2 covers 10 bases. There are 19 residues in the CDR3. Germline values: CDR1 LNHDA, CDR2 SQIVND (reference sequence). V lost 8 bases, J lost 4 bases, and 19 bases stayed unmatched.

V is TRBV5-1 and J is TRBJ1-1; D call uncertain. The germline V and J ends were trimmed by 0 bases and 7 bases, with 4 bases remaining between them. The CDR3 totals 11 residues. Germline loops: CDR1 SGHRS, CDR2 YFSETQ. CDR3 residues: CASSLDDEAFF. CDR3 bases: TGCGCCAGCAGCTTGGATGATGAAGCTTTCTTT.

The sample holds a few counts of this clone. This chain uses TRBV6-5 with TRBJ1-5; a weak D match, TRBD1 (5 bases). V was shortened by 6 bases and J by 3 bases, with 15 bases between the two germline ends. Germline values: CDR1 MNHEY, CDR2 SVGAGI. The CDR3 covers 15 residues. The DNA of the CDR3 is TGTGCCAGCAGCCGATCCGACAGCTACAATCAGCCCCAGCATTTT. Amino acids: CASSRSDSYNQPQHF.

The chain employs TRBV7-2 and TRBJ1-3; possibly TRBD1 for D (6 bases). Germline V gene data show CDR1 as SGHTA and CDR2 as FQGNSA. V shed 6 bases and J shed 4 bases, with 13 bases lying between them. The CDR3 is 14 residues long. CDR3 DNA sequence: TGTGCCAGCAGGAGCTTAGGGACAGGAAACACCATATATTTT. It encodes CASRSLGTGNTIYF.

The chain is built from TRBV28 and TRBJ1-6; unclear D gene. The germline CDR1 and CDR2 sequences are MDHEN and SYDVKM. With 6 bases removed from V and 0 bases from J, the gap between germline ends came to 6 bases. This CDR3 has 14 residues. The CDR3 reads CASRGSSYNSPLHF. The DNA for the CDR3 is TGTGCCAGCAGGGGGAGCTCCTATAATTCACCCCTCCACTTT.

The chain combines TRBV18 with TRBJ2-1; maybe TRBD2 (5 bases). The CDR3 extends over 17 amino acids. CDR1 KGHSH and CDR2 LQKENI come from the germline V gene. V shed 3 bases and J shed 4 bases, with 19 bases lying between them. The CDR3 loop reads CASSPGAGGWYYNEQFF. The CDR3 DNA follows: TGTGCCAGCTCACCGGGAGCTGGCGGGTGGTATTACAATGAGCAGTTCTTC.

V usage is TRBV7-3 and J usage is TRBJ1-5, with TRBD1 identical over 8 bases. The CDR3 is 13 residues long. Trimming removed 5 bases from V and 3 bases from J; junction bases left unmatched: 0. The germline gives CDR1 SGHTA, CDR2 FQGTGA. CDR3 in amino acids: CASSQGANQPQHF. CDR3 coding DNA: TGTGCCAGCAGCCAGGGGGCCAATCAGCCCCAGCATTTT.

The chain has TRBV6-2 or TRBV6-3 and TRBJ2-1, with 7 bases aligning to TRBD2. CDR1 MNHEY and CDR2 SVGEGT come from the germline V gene. J lost 4 bases, V lost 5 bases, and 8 bases had no gene match. This CDR3 region has 15 residues. The DNA for the CDR3 is TGTGCCAGCAGTCTCCGGGACTACGTATACAATGAGCAGTTCTTC. Protein: CASSLRDYVYNEQFF.

The chain employs TRBV11-2 and TRBJ2-1, with 10 bases lining up with TRBD2. The V gene's germline CDR1 is SGHAT and CDR2 FQNNGV. The CDR3 extends over 16 amino acids. V gave up 4 bases and J gave up 4 bases; unmatched junction bases: 7. The CDR3 here is CASSSRGTSVYNEQFF. The CDR3 DNA follows: TGTGCCAGCAGCTCGCGAGGGACTAGCGTTTACAATGAGCAGTTCTTC.

This chain joins TRBV5-5 and TRBJ1-5; D call uncertain. Between the trimmed V and J ends, which lost 2 bases and 6 bases, there was a span of 9 bases. Germline V gene sequence: CDR1 SGHKS, CDR2 YYEKEE (reference sequence). The CDR3 extends over 13 amino acids. The CDR3: CASSLIWFQPQHF. DNA for the CDR3: TGTGCCAGCAGCTTAATTTGGTTTCAGCCCCAGCATTTT. Together with reference TRBV5-5 and TRBJ1-5, the CDR3 gives the full variable domain: DAGVTQSPTHLIKTRGQQVTLRCSPISGHKSVSWYQQVLGQGPQFIFQYYEKEERGRGNFPDRFSARQFPNYSSELNVNALLLGDSALYLCASSLIWFQPQHFGDGTRLSIL.

This chain uses TRBV15 with TRBJ2-5; D is possibly TRBD1 or TRBD2 (6 bases each). Trimming removed 0 bases from V and 4 bases from J, with 12 bases in between. The CDR3 runs to 15 residues. Germline V lookup: CDR1 LNHNV, CDR2 YYDKDF (reference sequence). This chain's CDR3 is CATSRDLPGAETQYF. CDR3 in DNA: TGTGCCACCAGCAGAGATCTTCCGGGGGCAGAGACCCAGTACTTC.

This sequence joins TRBV6-5 and TRBJ1-6; TRBD1 agrees at 8 bases. In germline, CDR1 is MNHEY, CDR2 SVGAGI. This CDR3 has 13 amino acids. Unmatched junction bases numbered 5, after V lost 6 bases and J lost 10 bases. CDR3 DNA sequence: TGTGCCAGCAGCACAGGGGGGGACTCACCCCTCCACTTT. This encodes CASSTGGDSPLHF.

The chain recombines TRBV5-6 with TRBJ2-2; 7 nucleotides agree with TRBD1. Looked up from germline, CDR1 is SGHDT and CDR2 is YYEEEE. The V gene end was trimmed by 5 bases and the J gene end by 2 bases; junction bases not matched to a gene: 6. The CDR3 contains 15 residues. The CDR3 nucleotides are TGTGCCAGCAGTTTGAGACAGGGTAACACCGGGGAGCTGTTTTTT. Residues: CASSLRQGNTGELFF. Variable domain in full (rest from reference TRBV5-6 and TRBJ2-2): DAGVTQSPTHLIKTRGQQVTLRCSPKSGHDTVSWYQQALGQGPQFIFQYYEEEERQRGNFPDRFSGHQFPNYSSELNVNALLLGDSALYLCASSLRQGNTGELFFGEGSRLTVL.

In its sample, this clone was seen once. V usage is TRBV19 and J usage is TRBJ1-1; D is undetermined. The CDR3 covers 15 residues. The germline CDR1 and CDR2 sequences are LNHDA and SQIVND (reference sequence). Trimming pared 3 bases from V and 5 bases from J, leaving 16 bases between. In nucleotides, the CDR3 is TGTGCCAGTAGTATTGCCCGAGAGTTGGGAACTGAAGCTTTCTTT. Translated: CASSIARELGTEAFF.

The rearrangement joins TRBV16 to TRBJ2-3; D uncertain. V shed 4 bases and J shed 2 bases, with 13 bases lying between them. The CDR3 covers 15 residues. Germline CDR1 and CDR2: KGHSY and FQNENV. In nucleotides, the CDR3 is TGTGCCAGCAGCCTGGATCGGGTGTCCACAGATACGCAGTATTTT. Its protein is CASSLDRVSTDTQYF.

The chain recombines TRBV5-1 with TRBJ2-5, with TRBD1 matching over 9 bases. V shed 3 bases and J 5 bases; nucleotides not matched to a gene: 5. Germline V lookup: CDR1 SGHRS, CDR2 YFSETQ. The CDR3 length is 14 residues. CDR3 sequence: CASSSTGGWETQYF. The CDR3 nucleotides read TGCGCCAGCAGCTCCACAGGGGGCTGGGAGACCCAGTACTTC.

The chain carries TRBV7-6 and TRBJ1-5, with D tentatively TRBD1 (5 bases). Germline V lookup: CDR1 SGHVS, CDR2 FNYEAQ. With 1 base removed from V and 7 bases from J, the gap between germline ends came to 11 bases. The CDR3 spans 14 residues. CDR3 sequence reads: CASSLEAGPQPQHF. The CDR3, as DNA: TGTGCCAGCAGCTTAGAGGCAGGGCCCCAGCCCCAGCATTTT.

The chain recombines TRBV29-1 with TRBJ1-4; D unresolved. This CDR3 has 16 amino acids. The V end was cut by 0 bases, the J end by 10 bases, with 21 bases between. CDR1 SQVTM and CDR2 ANQGSEA come from the germline V gene. CDR3 bases: TGCAGCGTTGAAGACGGCCAAGGCGGCGCCCGGGGAAAACTGTTTTTT. This codes for CSVEDGQGGARGKLFF.

The chain has TRBV4-1 and TRBJ2-1, with 10 bases that match TRBD2. The ends lost 4 bases at V and 7 bases at J; junction bases unmatched: 1. This CDR3 region has 13 residues. Germline CDR1 and CDR2: MGHRA and YSYEKL. The CDR3 here is CASSLGLANEQFF. In DNA, the CDR3 is TGCGCCAGCAGCCTGGGACTAGCGAATGAGCAGTTCTTC.

Only a few counts were recorded for this clone. V is TRBV5-1 and J is TRBJ2-1; maybe TRBD1 (6 bases). V was trimmed by 8 bases and J by 10 bases, leaving 13 bases between them. The CDR3 contains 11 residues. Germline CDR1 SGHRS, CDR2 YFSETQ. This CDR3 reads CASLQGREQFF. CDR3 nucleotide sequence: TGCGCCAGTTTACAGGGACGAGAGCAGTTCTTC. The complete variable domain, with remaining parts taken from reference TRBV5-1 and TRBJ2-1, reads KAGVTQTPRYLIKTRGQQVTLSCSPISGHRSVSWYQQTPGQGLQFLFEYFSETQRNKGNFPGRFSGRQFSNSRSEMNVSTLELGDSALYLCASLQGREQFFGPGTRLTVL.